The source of this T cell receptor beta chain is a study of blood T cells in healthy people across ages. Study in general: Template switching caught about one barcoded beta molecule for each two T cells. The study, taken as a whole, reports: Using unsorted PBMCs precluded a conclusive naive versus antigen-experienced comparison. Long-lived and aged donors differed, with more naive CD4+ cells and higher diversity in the long-lived.

Trimming left V 2 bases short and J 6 bases short, with 7 bases between. CDR1 SGHVS and CDR2 FQNEAQ come from the germline V gene. This CDR3 is built from 12 residues. The extraction recovered at least 5 micrograms of total RNA per sample. This clonotype was counted only a few times. Its antigen remains unknown. Next came a second PCR, run for roughly 6 to 11 cycles, which used a sample-barcoded 5' primer along with a J-beta primer mix. Each CDR3 protein gets one entry after TCRdb re-called the 5' RACE reads with MiXCR. The table shows 1.5 million to 2 million distinct CDR3 sequences, with 25% to 30% occurring only once.

This TCR was sampled from a woman aged 30 to 39 in good health. V and J are TRBV7-8 and TRBJ1-2, with D unclear. The material sequenced was blood. For the CDR3, the DNA is TGTGCCAGCAGCTTAAACGTGGATGGCTACACCTTC. Translation: CASSLNVDGYTF.